The present T cell receptor beta chain was sequenced within a study of T cell repertoires in cytomegalovirus infection. Study details: It was the public TCR beta signatures that indicated both CMV infection and matching HLA type.

V lost 0 bases and J lost 7, with 10 bases in between. CDR1 is SEHNR, CDR2 FQNEAQ, per germline (reference sequence). The CDR3 is made up of 15 amino acids. Each CDR3 protein is one row after TCRdb ran MiXCR on the reads. The sample has some 500,000 distinct CDR3 sequences; about 39% are singletons. This clonotype showed up just a few times. Its antigen is unidentified. The chain joins TRBV7-9 to TRBJ1-6, with D unresolved. The sequence was obtained from a human donor in good health (CMV status not recorded). Some clones in this sample may be carry-over from other donors' samples. Sequencing was performed on cultured PBMCs, taken from culture after CMV antigen stimulation. The CDR3 DNA follows: TGTGCCAGCAGCTTAGCGGCTACGCTCAATTCACCCCTCCACTTT. Translated: CASSLAATLNSPLHF.